The 7 T cell receptor beta chains below were found in one sample sequenced in a study of breast tumors, draining lymph nodes, adjacent tissues listed by TCRdb under 2016. Lymph node samples came from the axillary draining lymph nodes of breast cancer patients. Libraries were made using multiplex PCR. The instrument was an Illumina HiSeq 2000. TCRdb reprocessing: public reads trimmed at Q25 with fastp, clones called with MiXCR, in-frame beta chains kept. A single entry per CDR3 protein holds the most common genes and DNA from its merged rows. This sample comprises some 120,000 distinct CDR3 sequences, roughly 21% of them detected only once. The ten largest make up about 3.7% of the sample. Specimen: axillary lymph node tissue. These receptors were taken from a female donor with breast cancer. Some clones in this sample may be carry-over from other donors' samples.

The rearrangement joins TRBV4-1 to TRBJ1-5; no definite D call. The CDR3 spans 17 residues. V was pared by 0 bases and J by 0 bases, with 12 bases between. Germline values: CDR1 MGHRA, CDR2 YSYEKL. The CDR3 region has the DNA TGCGCCAGCAGCCAAGATTACCGGATTAGTAGCAATCAGCCCCAGCATTTT. Protein sequence: CASSQDYRISSNQPQHF.

The chain uses TRBV5-4 and TRBJ2-5; a possible D gene is TRBD2 (6 bases). Germline V lookup: CDR1 SGHNT, CDR2 YYREEE (reference sequence). This CDR3 region has 15 residues. Trimming took off 4 bases at V and 5 bases at J, with 18 bases between the two ends. The CDR3 region is CASSRWVGTQETQYF. CDR3 bases: TGTGCCAGCAGCCGTTGGGTAGGGACTCAGGAGACCCAGTACTTC.

This clonotype was counted at least ten times. The rearrangement links TRBV6-1 to TRBJ2-3, with D perhaps TRBD2 (6 bases). The V and J ends lost 6 bases and 3 bases respectively, with 16 bases between them. Germline-derived CDR1 and CDR2 are MNHNS and SASEGT. The CDR3 has 15 amino acids. CDR3 protein: CASRDSGWRTDTQYF. The CDR3 DNA follows: TGTGCCAGCAGAGATAGCGGATGGAGGACAGATACGCAGTATTTT.

This clonotype has a count of ten or more. The chain combines TRBV20-1 with TRBJ2-7, with 8 nucleotides matching TRBD2. After removal of 3 bases from V and 1 base from J, the junction contained 14 bases not matched to a gene. The CDR3 length is 17 residues. The V gene's germline CDR1 is DFQATT and CDR2 SNEGSKA (reference sequence). The CDR3, as DNA: TGCAGTGCTAGCTCCGGGACTAGATTTGGCCAATCCTACGAGCAGTACTTC. Its translation is CSASSGTRFGQSYEQYF.

This clonotype was observed at least ten times. The rearrangement uses TRBV4-1 and TRBJ2-7; the D is unclear. Germline V gives CDR1 MGHRA, CDR2 YSYEKL. CDR3 length: 16 residues. The V and J ends lost 0 bases and 0 bases respectively, with 12 bases between them. The CDR3, as DNA: TGCGCCAGCAGCCAAGACGCGGTGAGCCTCTCCTACGAGCAGTACTTC. It specifies CASSQDAVSLSYEQYF.

This clonotype was recorded many times. V is TRBV6-6 and J is TRBJ1-3; D possibly corresponds to TRBD1 (5 bases). The CDR3 runs to 13 residues. V gave up 6 bases and J gave up 4 bases, with 10 bases separating them. Germline CDR1 is MNHNY and CDR2 is SVGAGI (reference sequence). The CDR3 DNA follows: TGTGCCAGCAGGGGGGGAGGGGGAAACACCATATATTTT. It encodes CASRGGGGNTIYF.

This clonotype was recorded at least ten times. The chain recombines TRBV5-1 with TRBJ2-7; TRBD1 agrees at 8 bases. The CDR3 loop spans 17 amino acids. V dropped 1 base and J dropped 2; count of bases not matched to a gene: 11. Germline V gives CDR1 SGHRS, CDR2 YFSETQ. The CDR3 loop is CASSLRPGQVNPYEQYF. CDR3 nucleotides: TGCGCCAGCAGCTTGAGGCCGGGACAGGTGAACCCCTACGAGCAGTACTTC.